A single sample gave rise to the 16 T cell receptor beta chains below, sequenced in a study of human T cells and chemical hapten exposure. Described time point: patch test 3, about 24 weeks after DPC sensitization. Indicated treatment: therapeutic diphenylcyclopropenone sensitization with weekly scalp DPC. One entry per CDR3 protein results from TCRdb running MiXCR on the RACE reads. Among roughly 150,000 distinct CDR3 sequences listed, 25% to 35% were seen once. Sequencing used whole blood, obtained in connection with sensitization to the hapten diphenylcyclopropenone (DPC). The receptors were gathered from a young woman with alopecia areata. Some clones in this sample may be carry-over from other donors' samples.

CDR3 sequence (DNA): TGTGCCAGCCCCCGTTTAGCGGGGCCTTACAATGAGCAGTTCTTC. Translated, it gives CASPRLAGPYNEQFF. V and J are TRBV6-1 and TRBJ2-1, with 8 bases that match TRBD2. Unmatched junction bases numbered 10, after V lost 8 bases and J lost 4 bases. CDR3 size: 15 residues. Germline CDR1 MNHNS, CDR2 SASEGT.

The rearrangement joins TRBV2 to TRBJ2-3, with D tentatively TRBD2 (6 bases). Germline V gene data show CDR1 as SNHLY and CDR2 as FYNNEI. Trimming cost V 2 bases and J 0 bases, with 21 bases left between them. The CDR3 consists of 19 residues. Written as DNA, the CDR3 is TGTGCCAGCAGTGAACAAGGCACGGGGTGGACTACTAGCACAGATACGCAGTATTTT. Translation gives CASSEQGTGWTTSTDTQYF.

This sequence joins TRBV20-1 and TRBJ2-2; no firm D call. This CDR3 has 14 residues. Trimming took off 3 bases at V and 6 bases at J, with 14 bases between the two ends. Germline V CDR1 and CDR2: DFQATT, SNEGSKA (reference sequence). CDR3 bases: TGCAGTGCTAGTGTATGTGGCGCGGCCGGGGAGCTGTTTTTT. This gives the protein CSASVCGAAGELFF.

This clonotype was observed a few times. The chain has TRBV25-1 and TRBJ2-5; no clear D gene. Germline V gene sequence: CDR1 MGHDK, CDR2 SYGVNS. The V end was cut by 5 bases, the J end by 7 bases, with 11 bases between. CDR3 size: 12 residues. The chain's CDR3 is CASSHFLGTQYF. In nucleotides, the CDR3 is TGTGCCAGCAGTCACTTTTTGGGGACCCAGTACTTC.

The chain is built from TRBV6-5 and TRBJ1-1; D possibly corresponds to TRBD1 (5 bases). The germline gives CDR1 MNHEY, CDR2 SVGAGI. Trimming cost V 9 bases and J 1 base, with 6 bases left between them. The CDR3 runs 11 residues. CDR3 nucleotides: TGTGCCAGTACAGGGAACACTGAAGCTTTCTTT. It is translated as CASTGNTEAFF.

The sample holds a few counts of this clonotype. This chain joins TRBV6-6 and TRBJ2-3; tentative D call: TRBD2 (6 bases). CDR1 and CDR2 (germline): MNHNY, SVGAGI (reference sequence). This CDR3 is built from 12 residues. V lost 8 bases and J 3 bases, leaving 9 bases between the germline ends. This chain's CDR3 is CASARGTDTQYF. For the CDR3, the DNA is TGTGCCAGCGCACGGGGGACAGATACGCAGTATTTT.

As concerns this clonotype: Germline is not matched at one junction end, which may reflect a read error. The chain recombines TRBV29-1 with TRBJ1-2; weak D call: TRBD1 (6 bases). CDR3 length: 11 amino acids. Germline lookup yields CDR1 SQVTM and CDR2 ANQGSEA. CDR3 in amino acids: CSGSGGYFFFF. The CDR3 DNA sequence: TGCAGCGGTAGCGGGGGCTATTTCTTCTTCTTC.

This chain uses TRBV30 with TRBJ2-2, with D possibly called TRBD1 or TRBD2 (6 bases each). V shed 3 bases and J shed 8 bases, with 7 bases lying between them. CDR3 length: 11 residues. Germline V CDR1 and CDR2: GTSNPN, SVGIG (reference sequence). The CDR3 protein is CAWRGGGELFF. CDR3 in DNA: TGTGCCTGGAGAGGGGGGGGGGAGCTGTTTTTT.

V usage is TRBV18 and J usage is TRBJ1-1, with a tentative D call TRBD1 (5 bases). Germline V gives CDR1 KGHSH, CDR2 LQKENI. Trimming removed 4 bases at V and 1 base at J, with 7 bases between. CDR3 size: 13 residues. The CDR3, as DNA: TGTGCCAGCTCACACGGGGGGAACACTGAAGCTTTCTTT. This sequence encodes CASSHGGNTEAFF.

This clonotype was detected a few times. The chain couples TRBV7-8 to TRBJ2-4; D unclear. The CDR3 is 16 amino acids. Germline V gives CDR1 SGHVS, CDR2 FQNEAQ. The V end lost 5 bases, the J end lost 0 bases, and 14 bases lay between the germline ends. CDR3 sequence (DNA): TGTGCCAGCAGCCTGGACCCCCGTCTAGCCAAAAACATTCAGTACTTC. This codes for CASSLDPRLAKNIQYF.

The chain is built from TRBV2 and TRBJ2-7; 8 positions match TRBD1. This CDR3 has 18 residues. Germline CDR1 reads SNHLY; CDR2 reads FYNNEI. Losses at the gene ends were 6 bases for V and 0 bases for J; bases not matched to a gene: 16. This CDR3 reads CASRDTGTGVDLSYEQYF. As DNA, the CDR3 is TGTGCCAGCAGGGACACCGGGACAGGAGTGGACCTCTCCTACGAGCAGTACTTC.

V usage is TRBV18 and J usage is TRBJ2-7, with D possibly TRBD1 on 6 matching bases. There are 15 residues in the CDR3. Per the germline V gene, CDR1 is KGHSH and CDR2 is LQKENI. The V and J ends lost 3 bases and 2 bases respectively, with 14 bases between them. The CDR3 region has the DNA TGTGCCAGCTCACCGGGACACCACGTTACCTACGAGCAGTACTTC. It encodes CASSPGHHVTYEQYF.

Only a few counts were recorded for this clonotype. This chain joins TRBV5-1 and TRBJ2-1; D unresolved. V was trimmed by 0 bases and J by 5 bases, leaving 15 bases between them. The CDR3 is 16 amino acids. From germline, CDR1 is SGHRS and CDR2 YFSETQ. The chain's CDR3 is CASSLAEVMKNNEQFF. DNA of the CDR3: TGCGCCAGCAGCTTGGCCGAAGTTATGAAGAACAATGAGCAGTTCTTC. Full variable domain (rest looked up from reference TRBV5-1 and TRBJ2-1): KAGVTQTPRYLIKTRGQQVTLSCSPISGHRSVSWYQQTPGQGLQFLFEYFSETQRNKGNFPGRFSGRQFSNSRSEMNVSTLELGDSALYLCASSLAEVMKNNEQFFGPGTRLTVL.

This clonotype was counted between two and nine times. The chain couples TRBV10-3 to TRBJ2-7, with 7 bases identical to TRBD2. Germline V gives CDR1 ENHRY, CDR2 SYGVKD. The CDR3 extends over 17 amino acids. The J segment lost 0 bases and the V segment lost 3 bases, leaving 11 bases of the junction unmatched. The CDR3 is CAISDPGRLAASYEQYF. The CDR3 DNA reads as TGTGCCATCAGTGACCCAGGAAGACTAGCAGCCTCCTACGAGCAGTACTTC.

The chain employs TRBV4-2 and TRBJ2-7; TRBD1 might be the D (5 bases). The CDR3 totals 15 residues. With 0 bases removed from V and 7 bases from J, the gap between germline ends came to 16 bases. CDR1 is LGHNA, CDR2 YNFKEQ, per germline. The CDR3 loop reads CASSQELGRAGEQYF. Here the CDR3 DNA reads TGTGCCAGCAGCCAAGAACTGGGCAGGGCCGGGGAGCAGTACTTC.

This clonotype was seen a few times. V gene TRBV4-1 combines with J gene TRBJ2-3; possibly TRBD2 for D (6 bases). Germline-derived CDR1 and CDR2 are MGHRA and YSYEKL. The CDR3 loop spans 14 amino acids. V lost 2 bases to trimming and J lost 4 bases, with 10 bases between them. The CDR3 spells CASSQTGRSDTQYF. Written as DNA, the CDR3 is TGCGCCAGCAGCCAAACCGGGAGATCAGATACGCAGTATTTT.